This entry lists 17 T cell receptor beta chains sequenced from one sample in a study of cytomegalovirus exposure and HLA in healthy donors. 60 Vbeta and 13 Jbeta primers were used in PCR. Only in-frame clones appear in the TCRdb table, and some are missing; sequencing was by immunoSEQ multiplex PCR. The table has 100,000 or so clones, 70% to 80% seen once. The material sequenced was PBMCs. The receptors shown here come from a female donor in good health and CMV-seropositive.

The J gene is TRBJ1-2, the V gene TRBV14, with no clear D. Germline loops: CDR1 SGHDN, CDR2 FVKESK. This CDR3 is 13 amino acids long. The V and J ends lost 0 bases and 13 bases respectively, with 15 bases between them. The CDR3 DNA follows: TGTGCCAGCAGCCAAGACCGGCGGGCCGTAGGCACCTTC. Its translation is CASSQDRRAVGTF.

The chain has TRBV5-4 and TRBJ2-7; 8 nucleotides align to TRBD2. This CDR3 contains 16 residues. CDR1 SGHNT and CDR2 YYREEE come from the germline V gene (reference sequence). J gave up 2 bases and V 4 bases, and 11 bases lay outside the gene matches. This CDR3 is CASSQPGRGQTYEQYF. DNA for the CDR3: TGTGCCAGCAGCCAACCCGGGAGGGGCCAAACCTACGAGCAGTACTTC. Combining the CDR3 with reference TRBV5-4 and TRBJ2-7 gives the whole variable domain ETGVTQSPTHLIKTRGQQVTLRCSSQSGHNTVSWYQQALGQGPQFIFQYYREEENGRGNFPPRFSGLQFPNYSSELNVNALELDDSALYLCASSQPGRGQTYEQYFGPGTRLTVT.

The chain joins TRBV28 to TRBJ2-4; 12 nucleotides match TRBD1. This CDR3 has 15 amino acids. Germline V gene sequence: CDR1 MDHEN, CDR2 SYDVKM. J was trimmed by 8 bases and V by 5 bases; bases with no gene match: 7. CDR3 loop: CASSPGTGGTYIQYF. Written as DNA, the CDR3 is TGTGCCAGCAGTCCCGGGACAGGGGGCACGTACATTCAGTACTTC.

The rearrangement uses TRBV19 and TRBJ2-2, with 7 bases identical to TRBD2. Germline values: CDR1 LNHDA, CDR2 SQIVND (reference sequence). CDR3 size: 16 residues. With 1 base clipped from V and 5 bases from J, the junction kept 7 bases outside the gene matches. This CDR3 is CASSIVGGSGTGELFF. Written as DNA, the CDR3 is TGTGCCAGTAGTATAGTGGGGGGGAGCGGGACCGGGGAGCTGTTTTTT.

This chain's CDR3 is CASSVGLVNEQFF. CDR3 nucleotide sequence: TGTGCCAGCAGCGTAGGTCTAGTCAATGAGCAGTTCTTC. V is TRBV9 and J is TRBJ2-1; D unclear. Looked up from germline, CDR1 is SGDLS and CDR2 is YYNGEE. Trimming stripped 0 bases from V and 6 bases from J, with 7 bases between. The CDR3 loop spans 13 amino acids. The full variable domain, its missing parts supplied by reference TRBV9 and TRBJ2-1, is DSGVTQTPKHLITATGQRVTLRCSPRSGDLSVYWYQQSLDQGLQFLIQYYNGEERAKGNILERFSAQQFPDLHSELNLSSLELGDSALYFCASSVGLVNEQFFGPGTRLTVL.

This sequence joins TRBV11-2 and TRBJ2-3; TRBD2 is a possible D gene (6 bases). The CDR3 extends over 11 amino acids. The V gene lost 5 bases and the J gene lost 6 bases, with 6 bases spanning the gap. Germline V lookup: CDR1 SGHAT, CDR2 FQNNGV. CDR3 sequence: CASSGGDTQYF. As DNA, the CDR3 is TGTGCCAGCAGCGGGGGGGATACGCAGTATTTT.

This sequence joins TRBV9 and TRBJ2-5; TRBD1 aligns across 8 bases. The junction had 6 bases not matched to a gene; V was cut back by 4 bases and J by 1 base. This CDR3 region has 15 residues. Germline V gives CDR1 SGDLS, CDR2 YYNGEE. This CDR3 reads CASSIQGDPQETQYF. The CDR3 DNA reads TGTGCCAGCAGCATACAGGGGGACCCCCAAGAGACCCAGTACTTC.

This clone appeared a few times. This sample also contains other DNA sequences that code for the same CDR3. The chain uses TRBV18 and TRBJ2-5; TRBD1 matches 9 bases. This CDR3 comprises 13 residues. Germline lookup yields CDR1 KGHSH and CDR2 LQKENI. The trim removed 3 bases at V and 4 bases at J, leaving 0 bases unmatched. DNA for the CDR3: TGTGCCAGCTCACCGGGACAGGGAGAGACCCAGTACTTC. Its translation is CASSPGQGETQYF.

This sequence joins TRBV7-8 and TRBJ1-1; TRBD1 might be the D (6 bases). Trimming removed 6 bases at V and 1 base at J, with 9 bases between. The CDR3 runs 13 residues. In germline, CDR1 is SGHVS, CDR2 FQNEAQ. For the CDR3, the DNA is TGTGCCAGCAGTTCGGACAGGAACACTGAAGCTTTCTTT. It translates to CASSSDRNTEAFF.

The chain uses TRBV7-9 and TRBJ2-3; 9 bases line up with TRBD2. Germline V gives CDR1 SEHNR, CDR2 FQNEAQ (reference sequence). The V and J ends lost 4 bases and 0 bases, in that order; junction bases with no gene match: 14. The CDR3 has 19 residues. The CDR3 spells CASSSRIAGERASTDTQYF. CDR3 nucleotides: TGTGCCAGCAGCTCTAGGATAGCGGGAGAACGGGCTAGCACAGATACGCAGTATTTT.

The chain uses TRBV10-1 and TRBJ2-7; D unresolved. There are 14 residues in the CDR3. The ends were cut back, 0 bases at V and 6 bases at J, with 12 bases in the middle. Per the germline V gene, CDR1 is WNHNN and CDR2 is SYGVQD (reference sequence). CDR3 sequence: CASSESRNLFEQYF. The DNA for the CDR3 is TGCGCCAGCAGTGAGTCCAGGAACCTTTTCGAGCAGTACTTC.

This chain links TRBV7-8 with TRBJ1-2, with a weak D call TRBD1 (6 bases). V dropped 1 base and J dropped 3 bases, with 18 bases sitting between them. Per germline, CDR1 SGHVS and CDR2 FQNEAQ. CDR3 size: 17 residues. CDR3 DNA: TGTGCCAGCAGCTTAGGGCCGGGGACACCGATTCACTATGGCTACACCTTC. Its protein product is CASSLGPGTPIHYGYTF.

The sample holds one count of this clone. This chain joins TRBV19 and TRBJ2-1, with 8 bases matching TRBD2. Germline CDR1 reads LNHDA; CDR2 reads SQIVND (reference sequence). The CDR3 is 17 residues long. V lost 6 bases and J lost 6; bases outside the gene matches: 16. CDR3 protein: CASSGTRGTRGANEQFF. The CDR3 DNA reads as TGTGCCAGTAGCGGGACGAGGGGGACTAGGGGGGCCAATGAGCAGTTCTTC.

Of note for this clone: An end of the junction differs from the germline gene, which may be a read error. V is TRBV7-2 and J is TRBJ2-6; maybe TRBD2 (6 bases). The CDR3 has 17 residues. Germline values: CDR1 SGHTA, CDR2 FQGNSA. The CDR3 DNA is TGTGCCAGCAGCTTAGGGGCGGGGAGCTCTGGGGCCAACGGCCTGACTTTC. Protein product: CASSLGAGSSGANGLTF.

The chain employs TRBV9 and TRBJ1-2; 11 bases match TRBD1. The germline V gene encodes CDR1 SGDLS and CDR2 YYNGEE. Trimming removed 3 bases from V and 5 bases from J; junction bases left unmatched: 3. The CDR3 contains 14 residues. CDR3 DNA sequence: TGTGCCAGCAGCGGGACAGGGGGCGAGTATGGCTACACCTTC. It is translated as CASSGTGGEYGYTF.

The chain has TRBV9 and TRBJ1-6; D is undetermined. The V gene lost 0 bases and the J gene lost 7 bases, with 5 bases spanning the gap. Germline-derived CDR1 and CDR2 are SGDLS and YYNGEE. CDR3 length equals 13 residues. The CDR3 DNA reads TGTGCCAGCAGCGTAGCATCAAATTCACCCCTCCACTTT. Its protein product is CASSVASNSPLHF.

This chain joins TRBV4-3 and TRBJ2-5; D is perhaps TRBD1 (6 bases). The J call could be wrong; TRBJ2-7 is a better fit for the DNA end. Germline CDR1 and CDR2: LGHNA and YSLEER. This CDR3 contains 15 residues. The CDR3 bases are TGCGCCAGCAGCCAAGTTACCGGACAGTCCTACGAGCAGTACTTC. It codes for CASSQVTGQSYEQYF.